This T cell receptor (beta chain) was sequenced in a study of OX40 agonist ivuxolimab in advanced cancers. At the level of the study: As their treatment, patients were administered ivuxolimab, an agonistic anti-OX40 (CD134) antibody. Having had anti-PD-1, anti-PD-L1 or anti-CTLA-4 therapy before was allowed, and over 35% had some.

This clone appeared a single time. Its antigen is not identified. Study-level results: Some of the lowest clonal expansion was seen in partial responders at 0.1-3.0 mg/kg. On average, CD8+ T cells showed a greater number of expanded clones than CD4+.

Assay: immunoSEQ multiplex PCR; the TCRdb copy retains only in-frame clones and omits some. The profile covers about 19,000 clones, with 77% appearing a single time and 15% to 20% taken by the ten largest. The CDR3 sequence is 11 residues long. V was shortened by 4 bases and J by 0 bases, with 1 base between the two germline ends. Germline loops: CDR1 PRHDT, CDR2 FYEKMQ (reference sequence). The chain is built from TRBV13 and TRBJ2-7; D gene uncertain. This TCR was sampled from an adult with an advanced solid tumor such as melanoma, head and neck, liver or kidney cancer. The material sequenced was CD4+ or CD8+ T cells sorted from blood, taken in a trial of the OX40 agonist ivuxolimab. The CDR3 coding sequence is TGTGCCAGCAGCTACTCCTACGAGCAGTACTTC. It specifies CASSYSYEQYF.